This TCR beta chain originates from a study of radiotherapy plus CTLA-4 blockade in lung cancer. Study-level results: Among reported predictors of response, early blood T cell clone dynamics with interferon-beta performed best.

In regard to this clone: Its antigen is unidentified.

Patients had chemo-refractory metastatic non-small-cell lung cancer and received focal radiation plus CTLA-4 blockade that used ipilimumab. CDR3 length equals 12 residues. CDR1 and CDR2 from the germline V gene are MNHNS and SASEGT. Trimming stripped 1 base from V and 8 bases from J, with 8 bases between. The method was immunoSEQ multiplex PCR; TCRdb's version includes in-frame clones alone and lacks a portion of them. The sample contains about 54,000 clones, around 80% of which appear only once. J is TRBJ1-2 and V is TRBV6-1; D not certain. The sequencing here drew on peripheral blood, taken from a patient treated with radiotherapy plus ipilimumab. The receptor's source is a human donor with non-small cell lung cancer who had a partial response to radiotherapy plus ipilimumab. The CDR3 reads CASSEDLYGYTF. The CDR3 coding sequence is TGTGCCAGCAGTGAAGACCTATACGGCTACACCTTC.